This entry lists 22 T cell receptor beta chains sequenced from one sample in a study of response to subunit inactivated influenza vaccine. TCRdb used MiXCR to reprocess the RT-PCR reads, holding one entry per CDR3 protein. The table lists around 500,000 distinct CDR3 sequences, roughly 9.7% of them singletons. The sequencing used PBMCs from blood, collected roughly 46 days after vaccination. The receptors shown here come from a man aged 45 to 65 who received an inactivated influenza vaccine.

V gene TRBV12-3 or TRBV12-4 combines with J gene TRBJ2-5; perhaps TRBD1 as D (5 bases). V lost 7 bases and J lost 1, with 10 bases in between. The CDR3 spans 13 residues. For the CDR3, the DNA is TGTGCCAGCAACCAGGGTCCCCAAGAGACCCAGTACTTC. Translation gives CASNQGPQETQYF.

The V call is TRBV4-1, the J call TRBJ1-1; D gene unclear. Trimming stripped 0 bases from V and 2 bases from J, with 7 bases between. Germline values: CDR1 MGHRA, CDR2 YSYEKL. This CDR3 has 14 residues. The CDR3 protein is CASSQDPHNTEAFF. In DNA form, the CDR3 reads TGCGCCAGCAGCCAAGATCCCCATAACACTGAAGCTTTCTTT.

This clonotype was counted many times. V usage is TRBV27 and J usage is TRBJ2-5, with 13 bases fitting TRBD2. In germline, CDR1 is MNHEY, CDR2 SMNVEV (reference sequence). This CDR3 is 20 amino acids long. With 2 bases clipped from V and 4 bases from J, the junction kept 16 bases outside the gene matches. The DNA for the CDR3 is TGTGCCAGCAGTTTAAGGGTTCCGGGACTAGCGGGAAGTAAAGCAGAGACCCAGTACTTC. Its translation is CASSLRVPGLAGSKAETQYF.

This chain joins TRBV29-1 and TRBJ2-6; D is uncertain. The CDR3 loop spans 17 amino acids. Trimming pared 6 bases from V and 1 base from J, leaving 19 bases between. CDR1 is SQVTM and CDR2 is ANQGSEA in the germline V gene. The CDR3 DNA reads as TGCAGCGTGGCCTCGCAAGTAGTCGGATCTGGGGCCAACGTCCTGACTTTC. Protein sequence: CSVASQVVGSGANVLTF.

The V call is TRBV6-5, the J call TRBJ2-7; TRBD1 matches at 10 bases. The CDR3 extends over 15 amino acids. Germline loops: CDR1 MNHEY, CDR2 SVGAGI. The V and J ends lost 2 bases and 3 bases, in that order; junction bases with no gene match: 4. The CDR3 coding sequence is TGTGCCAGCAGTTACGATGGGACAGGGGTCTACGAGCAGTACTTC. Its translation is CASSYDGTGVYEQYF.

The chain combines TRBV7-2 with TRBJ2-7; 7 bases fit TRBD2. V trimming: 5 bases; J trimming: 3 bases; junction bases outside the gene matches: 13. The germline gives CDR1 SGHTA, CDR2 FQGNSA. CDR3 length: 16 amino acids. CDR3 sequence reads: CASSPLVAGLVYEQYF. Here the CDR3 DNA reads TGTGCCAGCAGCCCCCTAGTTGCCGGACTAGTCTACGAGCAGTACTTC.

This clonotype has a handful of counts. The chain combines TRBV28 with TRBJ1-1; no clear D gene. Germline values: CDR1 MDHEN, CDR2 SYDVKM. This CDR3 contains 12 residues. Trimming pared 4 bases from V and 2 bases from J, leaving 5 bases between. The CDR3 region is CASSSINTEAFF. The CDR3 DNA follows: TGTGCCAGCAGTTCCATAAACACTGAAGCTTTCTTT.

This clonotype has a count of ten or more. This chain connects TRBV5-6 to TRBJ1-1, with TRBD1 matching 9 bases. The ends lost 3 bases at V and 1 base at J; junction bases unmatched: 13. This CDR3 comprises 18 residues. The germline V gene has CDR1 SGHDT and CDR2 YYEEEE. CDR3 coding DNA: TGTGCCAGCAGCTATGACTGGGACAGGGATCATACGAACACTGAAGCTTTCTTT. Protein product: CASSYDWDRDHTNTEAFF.

This clonotype was seen repeatedly, ten times or more. In DNA form, the CDR3 reads TGTGCCAGCAGCCAACTTGGTGGGGGGACGCGGGAGCAGTACTTC. This encodes CASSQLGGGTREQYF. The chain joins TRBV14 to TRBJ2-7; tentatively, D is TRBD2 (6 bases). From germline, CDR1 is SGHDN and CDR2 FVKESK. CDR3 length: 15 amino acids. V shed 2 bases and J shed 7 bases, with 18 bases lying between them. Combining the CDR3 with reference TRBV14 and TRBJ2-7 gives the whole variable domain EAGVTQFPSHSVIEKGQTVTLRCDPISGHDNLYWYRRVMGKEIKFLLHFVKESKQDESGMPNNRFLAERTGGTYSTLKVQPAELEDSGVYFCASSQLGGGTREQYFGPGTRLTVT.

In its sample, this clonotype was seen many times. The chain is built from TRBV5-1 and TRBJ2-7; the D is unclear. Germline CDR1 is SGHRS and CDR2 is YFSETQ. The CDR3 totals 13 residues. The ends were cut back, 2 bases at V and 6 bases at J, with 12 bases in the middle. The CDR3 coding sequence is TGCGCCAGCAGCTTATCCCAAGGCAGCGAGCAGTACTTC. It encodes CASSLSQGSEQYF. Supplemented by reference TRBV5-1 and TRBJ2-7, the full variable domain reads KAGVTQTPRYLIKTRGQQVTLSCSPISGHRSVSWYQQTPGQGLQFLFEYFSETQRNKGNFPGRFSGRQFSNSRSEMNVSTLELGDSALYLCASSLSQGSEQYFGPGTRLTVT.

This clonotype was seen a few times. The chain joins TRBV2 to TRBJ2-7, with D possibly being TRBD1 or TRBD2 (5 bases each). The CDR3 totals 16 residues. CDR1 and CDR2 (germline): SNHLY, FYNNEI. Trimming stripped 7 bases from V and 4 bases from J, with 23 bases between. CDR3 sequence reads: CASIRRDAEVWYEQYF. CDR3 nucleotides: TGTGCCAGCATCAGAAGGGACGCAGAAGTTTGGTACGAGCAGTACTTC.

The V call is TRBV12-3 or TRBV12-4, the J call TRBJ1-2; no firm D call. CDR3 length: 14 amino acids. The V and J ends lost 5 bases and 4 bases respectively, with 14 bases between them. This CDR3 reads CASSPEGRSYGYTF. The CDR3 bases are TGTGCCAGCAGTCCAGAAGGACGGTCCTATGGCTACACCTTC.

This clonotype was seen more than once but under ten times. This chain connects TRBV28 to TRBJ2-2, with TRBD2 matching 10 bases. J lost 3 bases, V lost 9 bases, and 4 bases had no gene match. The CDR3 sequence is 14 residues long. The germline CDR1 and CDR2 sequences are MDHEN and SYDVKM. In DNA form, the CDR3 reads TGTGCCAGTAGGACTAGCGGCTACACCGGGGAGCTGTTTTTT. Its translation: CASRTSGYTGELFF.

This clonotype was picked up many times. The V gene is TRBV5-6, the J gene TRBJ1-2; D is ambiguous. The CDR3 contains 19 residues. Germline V gives CDR1 SGHDT, CDR2 YYEEEE. V gave up 2 bases and J gave up 2 bases, with 25 bases separating them. CDR3 residues: CASSFRIRLVGKTNYGYTF. The CDR3 DNA sequence: TGTGCCAGCAGCTTTCGGATCCGCCTAGTGGGGAAGACGAACTATGGCTACACCTTC.

In its sample, this clonotype was seen a few times. The rearrangement uses TRBV6-5 and TRBJ1-5; a weak D match, TRBD1 (6 bases). CDR3 length: 16 amino acids. Per germline, CDR1 MNHEY and CDR2 SVGAGI. Trimming removed 2 bases at V and 2 bases at J, with 13 bases between. As DNA, the CDR3 is TGTGCCAGCAGTTACCGTCGGACAGATGGCAATCAGCCCCAGCATTTT. This sequence encodes CASSYRRTDGNQPQHF.

The chain has TRBV4-2 and TRBJ2-2; no clear D gene. This CDR3 comprises 15 residues. The V gene lost 0 bases and the J gene lost 5 bases, with 10 bases spanning the gap. CDR1 LGHNA and CDR2 YNFKEQ come from the germline V gene. CDR3 nucleotides: TGTGCCAGCAGCCAAGAGGAAGGACGAACCGGGGAGCTGTTTTTT. It codes for CASSQEEGRTGELFF.

This rearrangement joins TRBV11-2 to TRBJ1-4, with TRBD1 matching 10 bases. Germline CDR1 is SGHAT and CDR2 is FQNNGV. Losses at the gene ends were 2 bases for V and 7 bases for J; bases not matched to a gene: 13. The CDR3 covers 18 residues. For the CDR3, the DNA is TGTGCCAGCAGCTTATATGCGACAGGGGGCGGTCTGGGTGAAAAACTGTTTTTT. This encodes CASSLYATGGGLGEKLFF.

This clonotype was seen more than once but under ten times. The V call is TRBV12-3 or TRBV12-4, the J call TRBJ1-2; D call uncertain. There are 13 residues in the CDR3. The V end lost 5 bases, the J end lost 4 bases, and 11 bases lay between the germline ends. The CDR3 spells CASSPISGYGYTF. The CDR3 DNA follows: TGTGCCAGCAGTCCAATCAGCGGCTATGGCTACACCTTC.

V gene TRBV6-2 or TRBV6-3 combines with J gene TRBJ2-2; D gene unclear. Per the germline V gene, CDR1 is MNHEY and CDR2 is SVGEGT. Trimming took 5 bases from V and 6 from J, leaving 10 bases between them. The CDR3 consists of 13 residues. The DNA for the CDR3 is TGTGCCAGCAGTGGATACGGGTCCGGGGAGCTGTTTTTT. This gives the protein CASSGYGSGELFF.

This clonotype was found many times. This chain links TRBV5-5 with TRBJ1-1; 9 bases match TRBD1. The J segment lost 0 bases and the V segment lost 2 bases, leaving 5 bases of the junction unmatched. Per germline, CDR1 SGHKS and CDR2 YYEKEE (reference sequence). The CDR3 loop spans 16 amino acids. The CDR3 loop is CASSLIQGALNTEAFF. The DNA of the CDR3 is TGTGCCAGCAGCTTAATACAGGGGGCCTTGAACACTGAAGCTTTCTTT.

This clonotype was detected ten times or more. The V gene is TRBV12-3 or TRBV12-4, the J gene TRBJ2-5; D unresolved. CDR3 length equals 11 residues. The V and J ends lost 6 bases and 5 bases respectively, with 7 bases between them. The CDR3 DNA reads TGTGCCAGCAGGGTGGGGGAGACCCAGTACTTC. This gives the protein CASRVGETQYF.

The CDR3 reads CSAFRDRSTDTQYF. The CDR3 DNA sequence: TGCAGTGCTTTTCGGGACAGGAGCACAGATACGCAGTATTTT. The chain employs TRBV20-1 and TRBJ2-3; 8 bases agree with TRBD1. The CDR3 is 14 amino acids. V trimming: 5 bases; J trimming: 0 bases; junction bases outside the gene matches: 4. The germline CDR1 and CDR2 sequences are DFQATT and SNEGSKA (reference sequence).